This TCR beta chain was recovered during a study of blood T cells in healthy people across ages. A second PCR of roughly 7 to 11 cycles used a sample-barcoded 5' primer and a J-beta primer mix. TCRdb itself ran the 5' RACE reads through MiXCR, one entry per CDR3 protein. The sample has around 1.5 million distinct CDR3 sequences; roughly 59% are singletons. A minimum of 7 million PBMCs was isolated per sample. Total RNA extraction produced at least 6 micrograms (per sample) for the study. This clonotype appeared a few times. The CDR3 extends over 15 amino acids. V lost 0 bases, J lost 11 bases, and 11 bases stayed unmatched. Germline CDR1 and CDR2: LGHNA and YSLEER.

J is TRBJ2-3 and V is TRBV4-3; 7 nucleotides match TRBD2. Sequenced: blood. The clonotype comes from a man aged 18 to 29 in good health. The CDR3 nucleotides are TGCGCCAGCAGCCAAGATTCCAGCGGGGAAGTCGTGCAGTATTTT. Translating it yields CASSQDSSGEVVQYF.